This entry lists 27 T cell receptor beta chains sequenced from one sample in a study of response to subunit inactivated influenza vaccine. TCRdb fed the RT-PCR reads into MiXCR, producing one record per CDR3 protein. The sample includes about 700,000 distinct CDR3 sequences, approximately 15% of them seen just once. The material was PBMCs from blood, obtained 14 to 15 days before vaccination. These receptors all stem from a man aged 45-60 years who received an inactivated influenza vaccine.

The chain joins TRBV27 to TRBJ2-7, with 8 bases lining up with TRBD1. This CDR3 is 16 amino acids long. The V gene end was trimmed by 6 bases and the J gene end by 3 bases; junction bases not matched to a gene: 13. The V gene's germline CDR1 is MNHEY and CDR2 SMNVEV (reference sequence). CDR3 coding DNA: TGTGCCAGCAGCCAAACACCGGGACAGGCCCACTACGAGCAGTACTTC. Amino acid sequence: CASSQTPGQAHYEQYF.

This clonotype was found many times. This chain links TRBV5-1 with TRBJ1-2; no definite D call. The germline V gene has CDR1 SGHRS and CDR2 YFSETQ. The CDR3 is 12 residues long. V lost 0 bases, J lost 8 bases, and 8 bases lay in between. Written as DNA, the CDR3 is TGCGCCAGCAGCTTGGGGGATTCGGGCTACACCTTC. Encoded protein: CASSLGDSGYTF.

In this sample, this clonotype turned up a few times. The chain recombines TRBV7-2 with TRBJ1-6; D not certain. Germline V gene data show CDR1 as SGHTA and CDR2 as FQGNSA. Trimming took 1 base from V and 7 from J, leaving 11 bases between them. This CDR3 has 15 amino acids. The CDR3 sequence is CASSLVFGSNSPLHF. As DNA, the CDR3 is TGTGCCAGCAGCTTAGTCTTCGGTAGCAATTCACCCCTCCACTTT.

This clonotype was seen ten or more times. V is TRBV5-1 and J is TRBJ2-7, with unresolved D. Germline assignment: CDR1 SGHRS and CDR2 YFSETQ. The CDR3 has 13 residues. Trimming shortened V by 1 base and J by 6 bases, and 11 bases separated the two germline ends. CDR3 region: CASSLKVASEQYF. In nucleotides, the CDR3 is TGCGCCAGCAGCTTGAAGGTTGCGTCCGAGCAGTACTTC.

This chain joins TRBV7-6 and TRBJ2-7; the D gene is possibly TRBD1 (5 bases). Germline CDR1 is SGHVS and CDR2 is FNYEAQ. CDR3 length: 13 amino acids. The V end lost 5 bases, the J end lost 7 bases, and 15 bases lay between the germline ends. CDR3: CASSPGSLGEQYF. The CDR3 DNA reads as TGTGCCAGCAGCCCAGGGTCTTTAGGAGAGCAGTACTTC.

This clonotype was seen a handful of times. The chain uses TRBV20-1 and TRBJ2-3, with D unresolved. Germline values: CDR1 DFQATT, CDR2 SNEGSKA (reference sequence). With 3 bases removed from V and 3 bases from J, the gap between germline ends came to 10 bases. The CDR3 extends over 13 amino acids. CDR3 region: CSARRRGTDTQYF. The CDR3 DNA follows: TGCAGTGCTAGGCGTAGAGGTACAGATACGCAGTATTTT.

The sample holds many counts of this clonotype. The rearrangement uses TRBV5-1 and TRBJ1-2, with 7 nucleotides matching TRBD1. V shed 4 bases and J 3 bases; nucleotides not matched to a gene: 6. This CDR3 spans 14 amino acids. Germline V gene sequence: CDR1 SGHRS, CDR2 YFSETQ. The CDR3 coding sequence is TGCGCCAGCAGCCCTCAGGGGGAATACTATGGCTACACCTTC. This translates into CASSPQGEYYGYTF.

The rearrangement joins TRBV20-1 to TRBJ2-7; perhaps TRBD2 as D (6 bases). From germline, CDR1 is DFQATT and CDR2 SNEGSKA (reference sequence). The CDR3 contains 14 residues. V lost 4 bases to trimming and J lost 2 bases, with 15 bases between them. The CDR3 loop is CSAILPGLPYEQYF. The CDR3 coding sequence is TGCAGTGCTATACTACCGGGACTCCCCTACGAGCAGTACTTC.

There are many counts of this clonotype. The chain joins TRBV12-3 or TRBV12-4 to TRBJ2-2; no clear D. The germline V and J ends were trimmed by 10 bases and 1 base, with 16 bases remaining between them. The CDR3 contains 15 residues. Written as DNA, the CDR3 is TGTGCCATCCCCCTCCCCCCGCTGAACACCGGGGAGCTGTTTTTT. Translation: CAIPLPPLNTGELFF.

The V gene is TRBV14, the J gene TRBJ2-7; D might be TRBD1 (5 bases). The CDR3 spans 15 residues. Germline assignment: CDR1 SGHDN and CDR2 FVKESK. The germline V and J ends were trimmed by 1 base and 2 bases, with 12 bases remaining between them. DNA for the CDR3: TGTGCCAGCAGCCAAGGGCTAGGGGCAGCCTACGAGCAGTACTTC. Its translation: CASSQGLGAAYEQYF.

Only a few counts were recorded for this clonotype. The chain employs TRBV2 and TRBJ2-5; D ambiguous. The germline CDR1 and CDR2 sequences are SNHLY and FYNNEI. The CDR3 totals 15 residues. V was trimmed by 1 base and J by 0 bases, leaving 9 bases between them. DNA of the CDR3: TGTGCCAGCAGTGAAGGGGGTCTATACCAAGAGACCCAGTACTTC. Translation: CASSEGGLYQETQYF.

This clonotype came up a few times. The V and J genes are TRBV7-9 and TRBJ1-4; 7 bases map to TRBD1. Germline V gene lookup returns CDR1 SEHNR and CDR2 FQNEAQ (reference sequence). The CDR3 is 14 residues long. The V segment lost 5 bases and the J segment 8 bases; nucleotides outside the gene matches: 8. The CDR3 DNA is TGTGCCAGCAGCCGTCAGGGGGGTGGAGAAAAACTGTTTTTT. Translation gives CASSRQGGGEKLFF.

This clonotype occurred a few times. The chain couples TRBV4-1 to TRBJ2-3; D possibly corresponds to TRBD2 (6 bases). The germline CDR1 and CDR2 sequences are MGHRA and YSYEKL. The CDR3 loop spans 16 amino acids. V was shortened by 2 bases and J by 4 bases, with 16 bases between the two germline ends. For the CDR3, the DNA is TGCGCCAGCAGCCAACTCATAACTAGCCAGGCAGATACGCAGTATTTT. Its translation: CASSQLITSQADTQYF.

This clonotype was seen only a few times. The J gene is TRBJ2-7, the V gene TRBV30, with 9 bases matching TRBD2. V lost 2 bases and J lost 2; bases outside the gene matches: 4. This CDR3 contains 14 residues. The germline gives CDR1 GTSNPN, CDR2 SVGIG (reference sequence). In DNA, the CDR3 is TGTGCCTGGAGTCCCGCTAGCGGGACCTACGAGCAGTACTTC. Translated, it gives CAWSPASGTYEQYF.

The rearrangement uses TRBV12-3 or TRBV12-4 and TRBJ1-6; D gene uncertain. The CDR3 totals 12 residues. V was cut by 2 bases and J by 10 bases, with 6 bases left in between. This chain's CDR3 is CASSLPFSPLHF. The CDR3 DNA is TGTGCCAGCAGTTTACCCTTCTCACCCCTCCACTTT.

The rearrangement links TRBV11-2 to TRBJ2-1, with 7 bases aligning to TRBD2. Germline CDR1 and CDR2: SGHAT and FQNNGV. The V segment lost 1 base and the J segment 3 bases; nucleotides outside the gene matches: 9. The CDR3 is made up of 17 amino acids. Here the CDR3 DNA reads TGTGCCAGCAGCTTAGCTTCTAGCGGTTCAGTCTACAATGAGCAGTTCTTC. This gives the protein CASSLASSGSVYNEQFF.

The genes are TRBV12-3 or TRBV12-4 and TRBJ2-7; tentative D call: TRBD1 (5 bases). The CDR3 extends over 13 amino acids. Trimming cost V 6 bases and J 6 bases, with 15 bases left between them. CDR3 sequence: CASSADSFAEQYF. The CDR3 region has the DNA TGTGCCAGCAGCGCTGACAGTTTCGCCGAGCAGTACTTC.

This clonotype has just a few counts. The rearrangement links TRBV7-2 to TRBJ2-7, with D maybe TRBD1 (5 bases). The CDR3 is made up of 14 amino acids. V shed 1 base and J shed 5 bases, with 12 bases lying between them. CDR1 and CDR2 (germline): SGHTA, FQGNSA. This CDR3 is CASSLGQGQNEQYF. CDR3 DNA: TGTGCCAGCAGCTTAGGCCAGGGTCAAAACGAGCAGTACTTC.

For this clonotype: Mismatch with germline at one junction end may stem from a read error. The chain employs TRBV12-3 or TRBV12-4 and TRBJ2-3; 16 bases are a match to TRBD2. This CDR3 is 18 amino acids long. CDR3 bases: TGTACCAGCAGTCTAGGGGGACTAGCGGGAGGGTCAACAGATACGCAGTATTTT. Its translation: CTSSLGGLAGGSTDTQYF.

This clonotype was counted only a few times. The chain joins TRBV2 to TRBJ2-7, with no clear D. Trimming pared 3 bases from V and 4 bases from J, leaving 16 bases between. The CDR3 covers 15 residues. Germline V lookup: CDR1 SNHLY, CDR2 FYNNEI. CDR3 DNA sequence: TGTGCCAGCAGTGATAGGTTCGTCAGGATTTACGAGCAGTACTTC. It codes for CASSDRFVRIYEQYF.

This clonotype came up a few times. The CDR3 reads CASSLEAAPNTEAFF. In DNA form, the CDR3 reads TGTGCCAGCAGCTTAGAGGCAGCTCCGAACACTGAAGCTTTCTTT. The chain has TRBV7-6 and TRBJ1-1; D is unclear. Trimming took off 1 base at V and 1 base at J, with 10 bases between the two ends. The germline gives CDR1 SGHVS, CDR2 FNYEAQ. This CDR3 has 15 residues.

This clonotype was picked up a small number of times. The chain is built from TRBV28 and TRBJ2-7, with D tentatively TRBD1 (6 bases). Germline CDR1 is MDHEN and CDR2 is SYDVKM. V was shortened by 5 bases and J by 3 bases, with 11 bases between the two germline ends. CDR3 length: 13 amino acids. The CDR3 sequence: CASSLNRVYEQYF. For the CDR3, the DNA is TGTGCCAGCAGTCTCAACAGGGTCTACGAGCAGTACTTC.

This clonotype has a handful of counts. The V gene is TRBV10-3, the J gene TRBJ2-1, with D tentatively TRBD1 (6 bases). CDR3 length equals 17 residues. The germline gives CDR1 ENHRY, CDR2 SYGVKD. Trimming pared 2 bases from V and 0 bases from J, leaving 14 bases between. Written as DNA, the CDR3 is TGTGCCATCAGTGAGACCCCGACAGGTAGCTCCTACAATGAGCAGTTCTTC. Translated: CAISETPTGSSYNEQFF.

This clonotype was observed a handful of times. The gene calls are TRBV9 and TRBJ1-1; tentative D call: TRBD1 (5 bases). V dropped 1 base and J dropped 2 bases, with 12 bases sitting between them. The CDR3 has 15 amino acids. CDR1 SGDLS and CDR2 YYNGEE come from the germline V gene. As DNA, the CDR3 is TGTGCCAGCAGCGTATCCGGTGGGGCTAACACTGAAGCTTTCTTT. Its translation: CASSVSGGANTEAFF.

The chain couples TRBV20-1 to TRBJ1-5, with a weak D call TRBD1 (6 bases). There are 15 residues in the CDR3. Germline V CDR1 and CDR2: DFQATT, SNEGSKA (reference sequence). The V and J ends lost 3 bases and 0 bases respectively, with 12 bases between them. The CDR3 coding sequence is TGCAGTGCTAGGGAAACAGGGTCTAGCAATCAGCCCCAGCATTTT. It codes for CSARETGSSNQPQHF.

CDR3: CASSPRGQGLSEQYF. CDR3 in DNA: TGTGCCAGCAGTCCTAGAGGACAGGGCTTATCCGAGCAGTACTTC. The rearrangement uses TRBV6-2 or TRBV6-3 and TRBJ2-7; TRBD1 aligns across 8 bases. Germline trimming cut 5 bases from V and 6 bases from J; bases unmatched to any gene: 12. Per germline, CDR1 MNHEY and CDR2 SVGEGT. This CDR3 spans 15 amino acids.

V usage is TRBV20-1 and J usage is TRBJ1-4; D uncertain. The V gene's germline CDR1 is DFQATT and CDR2 SNEGSKA (reference sequence). Trimming took off 6 bases at V and 0 bases at J, with 11 bases between the two ends. The CDR3 is made up of 14 amino acids. This CDR3 is CSATGLATNEKLFF. The CDR3, as DNA: TGCAGTGCCACCGGACTTGCAACTAATGAAAAACTGTTTTTT.